This TCR beta chain was documented in a study of identical twins. Points from the study as a whole: The study drew conclusions from cross-sectional statistical analysis, not from following the same donors.

TCRdb called the 5' RACE reads again in MiXCR, with one record for every CDR3 protein. Of 270,000 or so distinct CDR3 sequences listed, around 8% were seen once; the top ten hold 2.5% to 3.5%. Comment on this clonotype: Its antigen remains unidentified.

With no exceptions, donors were healthy Caucasians. CDR1 and CDR2 (germline): SGHRS, YFSETQ. CDR3 length equals 18 residues. Trimming shortened V by 3 bases and J by 0 bases, and 22 bases separated the two germline ends. A further study also used this sample, focusing on yellow fever vaccine responses in identical twins.

Sequenced material: CD8+ T cells sorted from blood. This sequence originates from a woman between 18 and 30 years old in good health. The genes are TRBV5-1 and TRBJ2-7; D tentatively fits TRBD1 or TRBD2 (6 bases each). The CDR3 bases are TGCGCCAGCAGCTGGGACGGGGGCATAACCTACAGCTCCTACGAGCAGTACTTC. Protein sequence: CASSWDGGITYSSYEQYF.